These 5 T cell receptor beta chains came from one sample sequenced in a study of blood T cell repertoires in COVID-19. Only in-frame clones appear in the TCRdb table, and some are missing; sequencing was by immunoSEQ multiplex PCR. The sample includes about 51,000 clones, more than 85% seen only once; the top ten take approximately 3%. Sequencing was carried out using peripheral blood. Receptors were obtained from a man aged 50 or older with acute or convalescent COVID-19.

CDR3 sequence: CASSQLSGTENYGYTF. The CDR3 DNA is TGTGCCAGCAGCCAATTATCCGGGACAGAGAACTATGGCTACACCTTC. The J gene is TRBJ1-2, the V gene TRBV3-1 (or the pseudogene TRBV3-2), with 7 bases matching TRBD1. Per germline, CDR1 LGHDT and CDR2 YNNKEL (reference sequence). The V segment lost 2 bases and the J segment 2 bases; nucleotides outside the gene matches: 8. The CDR3 consists of 16 residues.

This chain uses TRBV6-2 or TRBV6-3 with TRBJ1-6, with 7 bases aligning to TRBD1. CDR3 size: 16 residues. The germline gives CDR1 MNHEY, CDR2 SVGEGT. V dropped 6 bases and J dropped 4; count of bases not matched to a gene: 9. DNA for the CDR3: TGTGCCAGCAGCCCGAGGACAGGCCTATATAATTCACCCCTCCACTTT. Amino acid sequence: CASSPRTGLYNSPLHF.

This chain links TRBV11-2 with TRBJ2-1; TRBD2 matches 9 bases. Germline loops: CDR1 SGHAT, CDR2 FQNNGV. V was clipped by 6 bases and J by 4 bases; unmatched bases: 10. CDR3 length: 16 amino acids. CDR3 region: CASRSPTSGTYNEQFF. The DNA of the CDR3 is TGTGCCAGCAGGTCCCCGACTAGCGGTACTTACAATGAGCAGTTCTTC.

The chain recombines TRBV7-8 with TRBJ1-4; 8 nucleotides line up with TRBD1. This CDR3 has 14 amino acids. After removal of 1 base from V and 7 bases from J, the junction contained 2 bases not matched to a gene. Per the germline V gene, CDR1 is SGHVS and CDR2 is FQNEAQ. CDR3 sequence reads: CASSLGQGAEKLFF. In DNA form, the CDR3 reads TGTGCCAGCAGCTTAGGTCAGGGGGCTGAAAAACTGTTTTTT.

The rearrangement joins TRBV12-5 to TRBJ1-1; 11 bases map to TRBD1. Germline V gene lookup returns CDR1 LGHNT and CDR2 FRNRAP. CDR3 size: 20 residues. The trim removed 4 bases at V and 5 bases at J, leaving 21 bases unmatched. The CDR3 loop reads CASGSTPMVRSGQGVTEAFF. CDR3 DNA sequence: TGTGCTAGTGGTTCCACCCCCATGGTGCGATCGGGACAGGGGGTAACTGAAGCTTTCTTT. Full variable domain (outside the CDR3, taken from reference TRBV12-5 and TRBJ1-1): DARVTQTPRHKVTEMGQEVTMRCQPILGHNTVFWYRQTMMQGLELLAYFRNRAPLDDSGMPKDRFSAEMPDATLATLKIQPSEPRDSAVYFCASGSTPMVRSGQGVTEAFFGQGTRLTVV.